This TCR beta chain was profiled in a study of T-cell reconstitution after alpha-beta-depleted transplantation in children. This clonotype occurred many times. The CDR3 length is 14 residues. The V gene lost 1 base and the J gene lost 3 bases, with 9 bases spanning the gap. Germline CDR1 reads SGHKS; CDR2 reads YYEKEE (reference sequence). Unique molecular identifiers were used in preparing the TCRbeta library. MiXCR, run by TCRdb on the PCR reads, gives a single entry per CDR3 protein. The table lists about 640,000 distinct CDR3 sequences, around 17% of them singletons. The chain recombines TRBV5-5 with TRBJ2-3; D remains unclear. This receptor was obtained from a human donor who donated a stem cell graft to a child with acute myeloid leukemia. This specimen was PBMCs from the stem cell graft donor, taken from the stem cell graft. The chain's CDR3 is CASSLRVLTDTQYF. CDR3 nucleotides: TGTGCCAGCAGCTTGAGGGTCCTGACAGATACGCAGTATTTT.